The T cell receptor beta chain under discussion was sequenced for a study of blood T cell repertoires in COVID-19. Turning to the study itself: Acute-phase and convalescent COVID-19 samples originated in the United States, Italy and Spain. T cells, B-cell-depleted T cells, or PBMCs supplied cDNA or gDNA.

V lost 3 bases to trimming and J lost 1 base, with 10 bases between them. Germline-derived CDR1 and CDR2 are LNHDA and SQIVND (reference sequence). The CDR3 sequence is 14 residues long. Authors' data handling: Estimation of nucleated cell counts relied on the amplification of reference gene primers. Measured with immunoSEQ multiplex PCR; TCRdb has only the in-frame clones, and not every one. The V and J calls and the clone size are those of that table, but D and trimming were determined from the DNA. The profile shows 250,000 to 300,000 clones, around 90% of them singletons. Sequences were obtained from peripheral blood. V is TRBV19 and J is TRBJ2-7, with D maybe TRBD1 (6 bases). This receptor was identified in a man aged 50 or older with acute or convalescent COVID-19. In nucleotides, the CDR3 is TGTGCCAGTAGTATCTGGACAGAATCCTACGAGCAGTACTTC. It is translated as CASSIWTESYEQYF.